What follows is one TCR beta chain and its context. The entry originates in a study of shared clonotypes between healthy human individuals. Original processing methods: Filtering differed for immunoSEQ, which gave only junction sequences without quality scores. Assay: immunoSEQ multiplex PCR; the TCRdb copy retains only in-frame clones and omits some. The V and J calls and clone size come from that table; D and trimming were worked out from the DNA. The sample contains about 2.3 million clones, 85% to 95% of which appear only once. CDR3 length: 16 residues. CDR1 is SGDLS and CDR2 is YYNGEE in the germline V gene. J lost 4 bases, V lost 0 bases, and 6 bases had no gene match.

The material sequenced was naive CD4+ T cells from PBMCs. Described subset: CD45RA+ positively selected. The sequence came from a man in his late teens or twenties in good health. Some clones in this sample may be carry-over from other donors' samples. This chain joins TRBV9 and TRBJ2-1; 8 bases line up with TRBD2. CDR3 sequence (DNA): TGTGCCAGCAGCGTAGACGGGAGGGCCTCGTACAATGAGCAGTTCTTC. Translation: CASSVDGRASYNEQFF.